The 32 T cell receptor beta chains reported below all come from one sample, sequenced in a study of control samples from healthy donors and cancer patients. Profiled with immunoSEQ multiplex PCR; TCRdb holds only in-frame clones, not every one. The table lists 150,000 or so clones, roughly 92% of them singletons, with around 6% in the top ten. Sequenced: blood. The receptors were gathered from a man in his late teens or twenties in good health.

V usage is TRBV7-9 and J usage is TRBJ2-7, with no clear D. Germline V gene lookup returns CDR1 SEHNR and CDR2 FQNEAQ (reference sequence). Trimming took off 5 bases at V and 6 bases at J, with 11 bases between the two ends. The CDR3 loop spans 12 amino acids. CDR3 sequence (DNA): TGTGCCAGCAGCAACGTCCTAGGCGAGCAGTACTTC. Translated: CASSNVLGEQYF.

The V and J genes are TRBV6-5 and TRBJ2-2, with no clear D. Germline V lookup: CDR1 MNHEY, CDR2 SVGAGI. The CDR3 extends over 12 amino acids. Trimming pared 8 bases from V and 0 bases from J, leaving 4 bases between. CDR3 loop: CASLTNTGELFF. The CDR3 coding sequence is TGTGCCAGCTTAACGAACACCGGGGAGCTGTTTTTT.

This clone came up once. The chain is built from TRBV6-5 and TRBJ2-5; 8 bases match TRBD2. The junction had 8 bases not matched to a gene; V was cut back by 0 bases and J by 5 bases. The CDR3 contains 16 residues. Germline CDR1 and CDR2: MNHEY and SVGAGI. In DNA, the CDR3 is TGTGCCAGCAGTTACTCGCCAGCGGGGGAACGGGAGACCCAGTACTTC. It yields the protein CASSYSPAGERETQYF.

The chain couples TRBV19 to TRBJ2-2; D perhaps matches TRBD1 (6 bases). CDR1 LNHDA and CDR2 SQIVND come from the germline V gene (reference sequence). There are 13 residues in the CDR3. Trimming took 10 bases from V and 4 from J, leaving 13 bases between them. The CDR3: CATDRGGTGELFF. The CDR3 DNA reads as TGTGCCACGGACAGAGGTGGCACCGGGGAGCTGTTTTTT.

This rearrangement joins TRBV12-3 or TRBV12-4 to TRBJ1-2, with D tentatively TRBD1 (6 bases). This CDR3 has 13 residues. The ends were cut back, 0 bases at V and 7 bases at J, with 9 bases in the middle. The CDR3 region is CASSLAGQPGYTF. CDR3 nucleotides: TGTGCCAGCAGTTTAGCTGGACAGCCTGGCTACACCTTC.

The chain has TRBV6-5 and TRBJ2-5, with TRBD2 identical over 10 bases. V gave up 6 bases and J gave up 1 base; unmatched junction bases: 5. The V gene's germline CDR1 is MNHEY and CDR2 SVGAGI. The CDR3 has 15 residues. This chain's CDR3 is CASRVAGGTQETQYF. CDR3 in DNA: TGTGCCAGCAGGGTAGCGGGGGGTACCCAAGAGACCCAGTACTTC.

This chain joins TRBV6-1 and TRBJ1-2; 7 positions agree with TRBD1. The CDR3 has 17 amino acids. Germline CDR1 is MNHNS and CDR2 is SASEGT. The junction had 11 bases not matched to a gene; V was cut back by 4 bases and J by 0 bases. As DNA, the CDR3 is TGTGCCAGCAGTGCGGGACAGCCCATCTTAGCTAACTATGGCTACACCTTC. It translates to CASSAGQPILANYGYTF.

The chain uses TRBV29-1 and TRBJ2-7; D call uncertain. Germline V gene data show CDR1 as SQVTM and CDR2 as ANQGSEA. The CDR3 covers 11 residues. V was clipped by 7 bases and J by 0 bases, with 7 bases between them. CDR3 residues: CSAKSSYEQYF. The CDR3 DNA is TGCAGCGCTAAGAGCTCCTACGAGCAGTACTTC.

This clone was recorded once. The chain couples TRBV24-1 to TRBJ2-3; 12 bases agree with TRBD2. The CDR3 covers 17 residues. CDR1 is KGHDR and CDR2 is SFDVKD in the germline V gene. V trimming: 5 bases; J trimming: 4 bases; junction bases outside the gene matches: 9. The CDR3: CATSAPASGGASDTQYF. In nucleotides, the CDR3 is TGTGCCACCAGTGCCCCAGCTAGCGGGGGGGCATCAGATACGCAGTATTTT.

The V call is TRBV19, the J call TRBJ1-6; unclear D gene. Deletions cut 2 bases from V and 0 bases from J, with 8 bases between. The CDR3 is made up of 16 amino acids. CDR1 LNHDA and CDR2 SQIVND come from the germline V gene (reference sequence). The CDR3 region is CASSISPYSYNSPLHF. The CDR3 region has the DNA TGTGCCAGTAGTATATCTCCCTACTCCTATAATTCACCCCTCCACTTT.

This clone is a singleton in its sample. The chain's CDR3 is CASSLEGAGTGELFF. In DNA form, the CDR3 reads TGTGCCAGCAGCTTAGAGGGGGCGGGCACCGGGGAGCTGTTTTTT. The chain uses TRBV7-6 and TRBJ2-2; 7 nucleotides align to TRBD1. This CDR3 has 15 residues. V shed 1 base, J shed 4 bases, and the junction held 3 bases outside the gene matches. Germline assignment: CDR1 SGHVS and CDR2 FNYEAQ.

The gene calls are TRBV15 and TRBJ2-5, with 12 bases matching TRBD2. Trimming took 1 base from V and 0 from J; bases not matched to a gene: 0. The CDR3 length is 16 residues. Germline assignment: CDR1 LNHNV and CDR2 YYDKDF (reference sequence). The CDR3 DNA is TGTGCCACCAGCAGAGGGACTAGCGGGGACCAAGAGACCCAGTACTTC. Its translation is CATSRGTSGDQETQYF.

V usage is TRBV7-9 and J usage is TRBJ2-7, with D perhaps matching TRBD2 (6 bases). CDR3 length equals 15 residues. Trimming left V 5 bases short and J 3 bases short, with 17 bases between. Germline assignment: CDR1 SEHNR and CDR2 FQNEAQ (reference sequence). CDR3 protein: CASSPARGNVYEQYF. The CDR3, as DNA: TGTGCCAGCAGCCCGGCGCGGGGCAACGTCTACGAGCAGTACTTC.

A few counts support this clone. This chain joins TRBV19 and TRBJ2-1; 9 nucleotides agree with TRBD1. CDR1 is LNHDA and CDR2 is SQIVND in the germline V gene (reference sequence). The V segment lost 5 bases and the J segment 7 bases; nucleotides outside the gene matches: 6. CDR3 length: 14 amino acids. DNA of the CDR3: TGTGCCAGTAGTGACCCGGGACAGGGTAATGAGCAGTTCTTC. This gives the protein CASSDPGQGNEQFF. The whole variable domain, remainder taken from reference TRBV19 and TRBJ2-1, is DGGITQSPKYLFRKEGQNVTLSCEQNLNHDAMYWYRQDPGQGLRLIYYSQIVNDFQKGDIAEGYSVSREKKESFPLTVTSAQKNPTAFYLCASSDPGQGNEQFFGPGTRLTVL.

The chain links TRBV15 to TRBJ2-2, with D perhaps matching TRBD1 (5 bases). The V gene's germline CDR1 is LNHNV and CDR2 YYDKDF (reference sequence). The CDR3 loop spans 13 amino acids. The V end lost 5 bases, the J end lost 1 base, and 5 bases lay between the germline ends. CDR3 sequence: CATSQGNTGELFF. The DNA of the CDR3 is TGTGCCACCAGCCAGGGGAACACCGGGGAGCTGTTTTTT.

The rearrangement joins TRBV10-3 to TRBJ2-7, with no clear D. V was pared by 8 bases and J by 2 bases, with 10 bases between. Germline values: CDR1 ENHRY, CDR2 SYGVKD. The CDR3 is 12 amino acids. This CDR3 is CAILTPTYEQYF. Here the CDR3 DNA reads TGTGCCATCTTGACACCCACCTACGAGCAGTACTTC.

A remark on this clone: Other DNA sequences of this sample code for an identical CDR3. The V and J genes are TRBV5-1 and TRBJ1-4; D possibly corresponds to TRBD1 (5 bases). The CDR3 totals 14 residues. V lost 0 bases, J lost 7 bases, and 10 bases lay in between. Germline CDR1 and CDR2: SGHRS and YFSETQ. CDR3: CASSLAGAGEKLFF. CDR3 DNA: TGCGCCAGCAGCTTGGCCGGGGCTGGTGAAAAACTGTTTTTT.

This clone was found once. The CDR3 region is CASSLGPGGYNEQFF. In DNA, the CDR3 is TGTGCCAGCAGCCTCGGGCCAGGGGGATACAATGAGCAGTTCTTC. The chain joins TRBV25-1 to TRBJ2-1, with TRBD1 matching over 7 bases. Germline CDR1 is MGHDK and CDR2 is SYGVNS. The J segment lost 4 bases and the V segment lost 6 bases, leaving 9 bases of the junction unmatched. The CDR3 has 15 amino acids.

V usage is TRBV27 and J usage is TRBJ2-3; TRBD2 might be the D (6 bases). Looked up from germline, CDR1 is MNHEY and CDR2 is SMNVEV (reference sequence). This CDR3 region has 15 residues. Trimming pared 0 bases from V and 2 bases from J, leaving 9 bases between. For the CDR3, the DNA is TGTGCCAGCAGTTTATCTGGGGGGACCACAGATACGCAGTATTTT. This codes for CASSLSGGTTDTQYF.

This chain joins TRBV5-1 and TRBJ2-3; D may be TRBD2 (6 bases). Trimming pared 5 bases from V and 4 bases from J, leaving 11 bases between. The CDR3 covers 13 residues. In germline, CDR1 is SGHRS, CDR2 YFSETQ. CDR3 DNA: TGCGCCAGCAGTCGGGGGACGGCAGATACGCAGTATTTT. This codes for CASSRGTADTQYF.

In its sample, this clone was seen once. The chain combines TRBV19 with TRBJ2-1, with TRBD2 matching over 7 bases. From germline, CDR1 is LNHDA and CDR2 SQIVND (reference sequence). CDR3 length equals 15 residues. V was pared by 3 bases and J by 2 bases, with 4 bases of the junction left unmatched. This chain's CDR3 is CASSIRLAAYNEQFF. The DNA of the CDR3 is TGTGCCAGTAGTATTAGGCTAGCGGCCTACAATGAGCAGTTCTTC. The full variable domain, its missing parts supplied by reference TRBV19 and TRBJ2-1, is DGGITQSPKYLFRKEGQNVTLSCEQNLNHDAMYWYRQDPGQGLRLIYYSQIVNDFQKGDIAEGYSVSREKKESFPLTVTSAQKNPTAFYLCASSIRLAAYNEQFFGPGTRLTVL.

The chain's CDR3 is CASRGQGEGETQYF. The CDR3 DNA is TGCGCCAGCAGGGGCCAGGGAGAGGGAGAGACCCAGTACTTC. The chain couples TRBV5-1 to TRBJ2-5; D may match TRBD1 or TRBD2 (5 bases each). V was clipped by 5 bases and J by 4 bases, with 15 bases between them. Germline V gene lookup returns CDR1 SGHRS and CDR2 YFSETQ. The CDR3 is 14 amino acids.

This clone was observed once. This chain joins TRBV9 and TRBJ1-3; weak D call: TRBD1 (6 bases). This CDR3 comprises 14 residues. Trimming stripped 4 bases from V and 2 bases from J, with 10 bases between. CDR1 SGDLS and CDR2 YYNGEE come from the germline V gene. The CDR3 is CASSKGGTGNTIYF. CDR3 DNA sequence: TGTGCCAGCAGCAAAGGGGGGACTGGAAACACCATATATTTT.

The J gene is TRBJ2-7, the V gene TRBV6-5; 9 bases agree with TRBD1. V lost 6 bases, J lost 4 bases, and 4 bases stayed unmatched. Germline-derived CDR1 and CDR2 are MNHEY and SVGAGI. This CDR3 has 13 amino acids. CDR3 amino acids: CASSRQGVYEQYF. Written as DNA, the CDR3 is TGTGCCAGCAGCCGACAGGGGGTATACGAGCAGTACTTC.

V usage is TRBV18 and J usage is TRBJ1-4; the D gene is possibly TRBD1 (5 bases). The CDR3 extends over 13 amino acids. Germline V gene lookup returns CDR1 KGHSH and CDR2 LQKENI. The V end was cut by 2 bases, the J end by 5 bases, with 6 bases between. This chain's CDR3 is CASSPGANEKLFF. The CDR3 bases are TGTGCCAGCTCACCAGGGGCCAATGAAAAACTGTTTTTT.

The chain joins TRBV19 to TRBJ2-3; D perhaps matches TRBD2 (6 bases). There are 13 residues in the CDR3. With 6 bases removed from V and 1 base from J, the gap between germline ends came to 8 bases. The germline gives CDR1 LNHDA, CDR2 SQIVND (reference sequence). DNA for the CDR3: TGTGCCAGTAGGGAGGGAGGCACAGATACGCAGTATTTT. This gives the protein CASREGGTDTQYF.

The genes are TRBV5-6 and TRBJ2-1; D ambiguous. This CDR3 has 13 amino acids. Germline-derived CDR1 and CDR2 are SGHDT and YYEEEE. Trimming took 2 bases from V and 7 from J, leaving 10 bases between them. The CDR3 loop reads CASSLYKGNEQFF. The CDR3 region has the DNA TGTGCCAGCAGCTTATATAAAGGGAATGAGCAGTTCTTC.

CDR3: CASSIKATGLDYGYTF. The DNA for the CDR3 is TGTGCCAGTAGTATAAAGGCGACAGGGCTTGACTATGGCTACACCTTC. The rearrangement joins TRBV19 to TRBJ1-2, with 7 bases matching TRBD1. V lost 2 bases to trimming and J lost 3 bases; unmatched junction nucleotides: 9. CDR3 size: 16 residues. Germline V gene sequence: CDR1 LNHDA, CDR2 SQIVND (reference sequence).

The chain combines TRBV10-3 with TRBJ2-1; 7 bases fit TRBD2. V dropped 1 base and J dropped 6; count of bases not matched to a gene: 0. The germline gives CDR1 ENHRY, CDR2 SYGVKD. The length of the CDR3 is 13 residues. CDR3 DNA sequence: TGTGCCATCAGTGAGTGGGGGGGCAATGAGCAGTTCTTC. Its protein is CAISEWGGNEQFF.

The rearrangement joins TRBV30 to TRBJ2-2; D possibly uses TRBD1 or TRBD2 (5 bases each). CDR3 size: 15 residues. Trimming cost V 0 bases and J 1 base, with 9 bases left between them. CDR1 is GTSNPN, CDR2 SVGIG, per germline (reference sequence). The CDR3 bases are TGTGCCTGGAGTGTAGAGGGGTGGAACACCGGGGAGCTGTTTTTT. This gives the protein CAWSVEGWNTGELFF.

This sequence joins TRBV30 and TRBJ1-1, with D hard to call. This CDR3 contains 14 residues. Germline CDR1 and CDR2: GTSNPN and SVGIG (reference sequence). Trimming removed 2 bases from V and 0 bases from J, with 10 bases in between. The CDR3 DNA reads as TGTGCCTGGAGTAGGGTCACCATGAACACTGAAGCTTTCTTT. Translated: CAWSRVTMNTEAFF.

The chain employs TRBV29-1 and TRBJ2-1; 13 bases fit TRBD2. After removal of 7 bases from V and 8 bases from J, the junction contained 8 bases not matched to a gene. The CDR3 consists of 14 residues. CDR1 and CDR2 (germline): SQVTM, ANQGSEA. CDR3 sequence: CSASPGLAGHEQFF. The CDR3 DNA follows: TGCAGCGCCAGCCCGGGACTAGCGGGACATGAGCAGTTCTTC.